What follows is one T cell receptor beta chain and its context. These data come from a study of blood T cell repertoires in COVID-19. TCRdb's copy holds only in-frame clones and misses some; the assay was immunoSEQ multiplex PCR. Of 19,000 or so clones listed, 85% to 90% are singletons. Germline CDR1 and CDR2: SEHNR and FQNEAQ (reference sequence). V gave up 9 bases and J gave up 7 bases, with 13 bases separating them. CDR3 length: 13 amino acids. The TCR was taken from a man aged 70-80 years with active COVID-19. The sequenced material came from peripheral blood. The V gene is TRBV7-9, the J gene TRBJ1-6; the D is unclear. The CDR3, as DNA: TGTGCCAGTCGCGGAGGCGGCAATTCACCCCTCCACTTT. Translating gives CASRGGGNSPLHF.